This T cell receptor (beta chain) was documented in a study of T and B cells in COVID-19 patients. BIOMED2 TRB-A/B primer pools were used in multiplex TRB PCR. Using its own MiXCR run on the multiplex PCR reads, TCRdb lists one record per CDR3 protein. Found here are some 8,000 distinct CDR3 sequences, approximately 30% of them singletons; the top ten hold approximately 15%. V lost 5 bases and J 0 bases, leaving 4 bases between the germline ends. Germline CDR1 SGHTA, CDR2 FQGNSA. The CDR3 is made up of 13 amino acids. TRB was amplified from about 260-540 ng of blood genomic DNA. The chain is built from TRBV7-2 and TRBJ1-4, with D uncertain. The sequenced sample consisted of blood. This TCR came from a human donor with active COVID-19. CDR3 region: CASSRTTNEKLFF. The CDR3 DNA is TGTGCCAGCAGCAGGACAACTAATGAAAAACTGTTTTTT. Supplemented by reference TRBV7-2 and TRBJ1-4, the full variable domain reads GAGVSQSPSNKVTEKGKDVELRCDPISGHTALYWYRQSLGQGLEFLIYFQGNSAPDKSGLPSDRFSAERTGGSVSTLTIQRTQQEDSAVYLCASSRTTNEKLFFGSGTQLSVL.